The clone carrying this T cell receptor (beta chain) was detected many times. The target antigen is unknown. This entry belongs to a study of metastatic and nonmetastatic thyroid tumors. Study-wide context: A comparison of repertoires was made across blood and tumor or nodule tissue from malignant and benign thyroid patients.

With MiXCR, TCRdb reprocessed the PCR reads. The data show 15,000 to 20,000 clones, roughly 23% seen once. No treatment had been given to any patient before thyroid surgery. Study outcomes and limitations: Reports indicated that malignant thyroid tumors showed significantly higher TCR beta diversity than benign nodules did, in blood and tumor.

The trim removed 3 bases at V and 5 bases at J, leaving 6 bases unmatched. Germline-derived CDR1 and CDR2 are SGHTA and FQGTGA. This CDR3 contains 16 residues. This clonotype was sampled from a female donor with papillary thyroid cancer or a benign thyroid nodule (not recorded which). Some clones in this sample may be carry-over from other donors' samples. What was sequenced was tumor tissue. The chain couples TRBV7-3 to TRBJ2-2; 10 nucleotides agree with TRBD2. CDR3 DNA: TGTGCCAGCAGCTTCCTAGCGGGAGCGGATACCGGGGAGCTGTTTTTT. It is translated as CASSFLAGADTGELFF.